This TCR beta chain is from a study of neurological immune-mediated disorders. The study's findings and limits: The most TCR clonal expansion was seen in HTLV-1-associated myelopathy, and the least was seen in multiple sclerosis, which fell below healthy controls. Private repertoires in all groups were suggested by the absence of shared CDR3 amino acid sequences among expanded clones across subjects. Repertoires from 18 of 34 multiple sclerosis patients grouped phylogenetically into a related-CDR3 cluster, suggesting a possible signature.

This clonotype was seen repeatedly, ten times or more. Antigen specificity is unknown. Unsorted libraries were generated from 2 million PBMCs. These cells had been stored in RNAlater at -80 C. This CDR3 region has 11 residues. Trimming stripped 5 bases from V and 5 bases from J, with 7 bases between. CDR1 is SGHTA and CDR2 is FQGNSA in the germline V gene. TCRdb reprocessed the 5' RACE reads via MiXCR and lists one record per CDR3 protein. Of roughly 74,000 distinct CDR3 sequences detected, less than 5.5% appear once; the ten largest clones hold 7.4%. This chain connects TRBV7-2 to TRBJ2-7; D call uncertain. Sequencing used PBMCs. The sequence came from a man aged 18-30 years with multiple sclerosis. Written as DNA, the CDR3 is TGTGCCAGCAGCCTATACCACGAGCAGTACTTC. Protein: CASSLYHEQYF.